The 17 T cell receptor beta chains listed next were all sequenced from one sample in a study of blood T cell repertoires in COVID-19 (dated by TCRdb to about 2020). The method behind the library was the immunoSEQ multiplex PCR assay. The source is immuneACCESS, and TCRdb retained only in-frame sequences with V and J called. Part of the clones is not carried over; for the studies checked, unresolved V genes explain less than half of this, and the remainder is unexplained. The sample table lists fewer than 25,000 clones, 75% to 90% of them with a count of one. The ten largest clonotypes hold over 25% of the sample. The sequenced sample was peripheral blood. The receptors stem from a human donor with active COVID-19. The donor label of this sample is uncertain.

This CDR3 is CASRQTGGTEAFF. CDR3 nucleotides: TGTGCCAGCAGACAGACAGGGGGCACTGAAGCTTTCTTT. The V gene is TRBV12-3 or TRBV12-4, the J gene TRBJ1-1; 9 bases fit TRBD1. The CDR3 spans 13 residues. V lost 6 bases to trimming and J lost 4 bases; unmatched junction nucleotides: 3.

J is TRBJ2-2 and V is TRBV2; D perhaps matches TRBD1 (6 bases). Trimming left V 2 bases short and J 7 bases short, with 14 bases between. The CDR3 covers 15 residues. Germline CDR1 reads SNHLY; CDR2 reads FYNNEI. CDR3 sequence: CASSETGLSGGELFF. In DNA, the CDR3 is TGTGCCAGCAGTGAAACAGGGTTGTCGGGCGGGGAGCTGTTTTTT.

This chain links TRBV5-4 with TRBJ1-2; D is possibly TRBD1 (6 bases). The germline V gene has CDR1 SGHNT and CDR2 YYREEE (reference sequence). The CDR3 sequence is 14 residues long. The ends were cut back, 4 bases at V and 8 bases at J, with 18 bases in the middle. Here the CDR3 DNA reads TGTGCCAGCAGCGGGGCCACAGGGTTGGAAGGCTACACCTTC. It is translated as CASSGATGLEGYTF.

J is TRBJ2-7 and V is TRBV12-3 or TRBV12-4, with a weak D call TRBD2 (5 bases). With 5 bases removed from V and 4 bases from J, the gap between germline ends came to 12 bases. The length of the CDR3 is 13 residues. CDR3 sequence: CASSPGKSYEQYF. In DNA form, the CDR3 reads TGTGCCAGCAGTCCGGGAAAATCTTACGAGCAGTACTTC.

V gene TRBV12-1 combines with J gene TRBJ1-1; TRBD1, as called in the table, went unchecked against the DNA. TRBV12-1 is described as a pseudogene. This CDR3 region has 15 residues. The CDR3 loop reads CASSTGTQGDTEAFF. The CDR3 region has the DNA TGTGCCAGCAGCACCGGGACTCAGGGGGACACTGAAGCTTTCTTT.

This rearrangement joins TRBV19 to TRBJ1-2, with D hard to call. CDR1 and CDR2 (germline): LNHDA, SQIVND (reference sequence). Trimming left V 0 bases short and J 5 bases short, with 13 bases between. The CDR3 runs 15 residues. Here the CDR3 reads CASSIDPATEYGYTF. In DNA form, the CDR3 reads TGTGCCAGTAGTATAGATCCTGCGACTGAATATGGCTACACCTTC.

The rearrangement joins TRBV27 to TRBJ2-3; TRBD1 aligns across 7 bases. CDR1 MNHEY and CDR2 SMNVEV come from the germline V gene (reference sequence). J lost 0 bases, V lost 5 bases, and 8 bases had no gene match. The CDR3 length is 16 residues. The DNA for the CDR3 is TGTGCCAGCAGTCCCTTGACAGGGCCGAGCACAGATACGCAGTATTTT. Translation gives CASSPLTGPSTDTQYF.

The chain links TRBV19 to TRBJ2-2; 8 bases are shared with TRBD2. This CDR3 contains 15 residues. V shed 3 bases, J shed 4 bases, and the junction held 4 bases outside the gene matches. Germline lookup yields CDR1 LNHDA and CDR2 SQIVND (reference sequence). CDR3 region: CASSMGTRGTGELFF. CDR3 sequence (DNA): TGTGCCAGTAGTATGGGGACTAGGGGCACCGGGGAGCTGTTTTTT.

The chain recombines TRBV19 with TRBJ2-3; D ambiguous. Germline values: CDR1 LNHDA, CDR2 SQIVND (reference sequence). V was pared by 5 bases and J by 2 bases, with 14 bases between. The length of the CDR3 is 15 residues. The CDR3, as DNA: TGTGCCAGTAGTTACACGAGGCTGCTCACAGATACGCAGTATTTT. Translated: CASSYTRLLTDTQYF.

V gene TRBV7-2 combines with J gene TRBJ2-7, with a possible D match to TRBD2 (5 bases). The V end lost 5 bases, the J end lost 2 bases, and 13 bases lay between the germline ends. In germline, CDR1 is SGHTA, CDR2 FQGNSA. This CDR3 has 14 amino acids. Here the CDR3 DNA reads TGTGCCAGCAGCCAGTTTCCGACTACCTACGAGCAGTACTTC. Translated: CASSQFPTTYEQYF.

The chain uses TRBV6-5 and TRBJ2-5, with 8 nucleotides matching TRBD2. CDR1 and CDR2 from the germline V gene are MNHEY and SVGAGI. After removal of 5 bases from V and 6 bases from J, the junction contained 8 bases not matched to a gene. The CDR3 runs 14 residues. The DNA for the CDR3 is TGTGCCAGCAGTAACCGGGGGGGCTCAAAGACCCAGTACTTC. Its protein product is CASSNRGGSKTQYF.

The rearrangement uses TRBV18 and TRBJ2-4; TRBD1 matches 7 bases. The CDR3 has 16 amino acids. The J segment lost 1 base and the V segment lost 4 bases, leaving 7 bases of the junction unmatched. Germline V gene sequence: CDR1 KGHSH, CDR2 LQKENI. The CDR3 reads CASSLQGGFAKNIQYF. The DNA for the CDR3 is TGTGCCAGCTCACTCCAAGGGGGCTTCGCCAAAAACATTCAGTACTTC.

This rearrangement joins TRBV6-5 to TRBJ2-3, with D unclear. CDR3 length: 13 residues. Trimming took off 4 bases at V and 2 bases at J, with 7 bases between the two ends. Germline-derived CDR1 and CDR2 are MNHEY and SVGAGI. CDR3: CASSSSPTDTQYF. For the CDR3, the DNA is TGTGCCAGCAGTTCTTCCCCCACAGATACGCAGTATTTT.

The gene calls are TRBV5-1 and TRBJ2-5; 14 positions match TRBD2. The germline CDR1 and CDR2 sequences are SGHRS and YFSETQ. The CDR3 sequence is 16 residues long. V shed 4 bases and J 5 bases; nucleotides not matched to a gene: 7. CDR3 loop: CASSARTSGGPETQYF. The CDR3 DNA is TGCGCCAGCAGCGCTCGGACTAGCGGGGGGCCTGAGACCCAGTACTTC.

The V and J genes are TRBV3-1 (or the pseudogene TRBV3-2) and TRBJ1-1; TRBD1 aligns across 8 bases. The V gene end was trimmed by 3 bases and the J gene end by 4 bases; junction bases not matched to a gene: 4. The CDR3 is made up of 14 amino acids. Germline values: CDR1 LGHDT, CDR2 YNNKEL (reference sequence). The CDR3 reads CASSQPGGATEAFF. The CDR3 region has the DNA TGTGCCAGCAGCCAGCCAGGGGGCGCCACTGAAGCTTTCTTT.

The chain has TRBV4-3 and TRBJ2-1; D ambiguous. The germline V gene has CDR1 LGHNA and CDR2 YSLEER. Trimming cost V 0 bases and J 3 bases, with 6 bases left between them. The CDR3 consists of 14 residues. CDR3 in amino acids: CASSQDPSYNEQFF. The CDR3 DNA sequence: TGCGCCAGCAGCCAAGATCCCAGCTACAATGAGCAGTTCTTC.

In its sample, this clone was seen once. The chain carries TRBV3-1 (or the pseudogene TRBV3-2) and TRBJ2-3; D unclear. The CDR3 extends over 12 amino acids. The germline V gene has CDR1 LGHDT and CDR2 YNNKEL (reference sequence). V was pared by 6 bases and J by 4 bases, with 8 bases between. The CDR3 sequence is CASSLSSDTQYF. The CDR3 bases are TGTGCCAGCAGTCTCTCCTCAGATACGCAGTATTTT.